A single sample gave rise to the 9 T cell receptor beta chains below, sequenced in a study of T cells in women clearing cervical HPV infection. Some clones are missing from TCRdb's copy, which holds only in-frame ones; the method was immunoSEQ multiplex PCR. The sample includes 30,000 to 45,000 clones. What was sequenced was blood buffy coat. These receptors were obtained from a woman aged 18 to 75 with a cervical HPV16 infection that either progressed to CIN3+ or cleared (not recorded which).

To note about this clone: Germline is not matched at one junction end, which may reflect a read error. The CDR3 end is not reached by the read, which stops 3 residues before it; the germline J gene fills it in. Other DNA sequences of this sample code for an identical CDR3. The genes are TRBV18 and TRBJ1-3, with a possible D match to TRBD1 (6 bases). Germline lookup yields CDR1 KGHSH and CDR2 LQKENI. The CDR3 contains 19 residues. CDR3 DNA, as far as it was read: TGTGCCAGCTCACCAGCGTCAAGGACAGTGACCTACTCTGGAAACACG. Residues: CASSPASRTVTYSGNT. The whole CDR3 sequence reads CASSPASRTVTYSGNTIYF.

Turning to this clone: The CDR3 is cut off 3 residues early in the read; its end comes from the germline J gene. The V and J genes are TRBV7-3 and TRBJ2-1; 10 bases map to TRBD1. The CDR3 runs 15 residues. CDR1 is SGHTA and CDR2 is FQGTGA in the germline V gene. Germline trimming cut 3 bases from V and 5 bases from J; bases unmatched to any gene: 4. The CDR3 DNA, read in part, is TGTGCCAGCAGCTTTGACAGGGGGCCCCACAATGAG. Translating gives CASSFDRGPHNE. The CDR3 as a whole reads CASSFDRGPHNEQFF.

Concerning this clone itself: With the read ending 3 residues before the CDR3 end, the germline J gene is used to fill in that end. This chain uses TRBV12-3 or TRBV12-4 with TRBJ2-1, with 10 bases aligning to TRBD2. J gave up 6 bases and V 8 bases, and 7 bases lay outside the gene matches. The CDR3 spans 14 residues. The CDR3 here is CASRWSGGANEQFF. The DNA read from the CDR3 is TGTGCCAGCCGCTGGAGCGGGGGGGCCAATGAG.

Turning to this clone: The read terminates 3 residues ahead of where the CDR3 ends, so the germline J gene completes it. The chain employs TRBV7-3 and TRBJ2-1, with 7 bases identical to TRBD2. The germline V gene encodes CDR1 SGHTA and CDR2 FQGTGA. V trimming: 5 bases; J trimming: 9 bases; junction bases outside the gene matches: 13. The CDR3 runs to 15 residues. Incomplete CDR3 DNA: TGTGCCAGCAGCGGGGGGGGTAGAAGTCTCGGTGAG. Protein: CASSGGGRSLGE. In full, the CDR3 reads CASSGGGRSLGEQFF.

For this clone: Read data end 3 residues before the CDR3 end; the end is taken from the germline J gene. The gene calls are TRBV2 and TRBJ2-3, with 10 nucleotides matching TRBD1. Per germline, CDR1 SNHLY and CDR2 FYNNEI. This CDR3 contains 15 residues. The sequenced CDR3 bases are TGTGCCAGCAGTGCATCTAGGACAGGGGGAGAGACG. Its protein product is CASSASRTGGET. The full CDR3 sequence reads CASSASRTGGETQYF. Using reference TRBV2 and TRBJ2-3 for the parts outside the CDR3, the full variable domain is EPEVTQTPSHQVTQMGQEVILRCVPISNHLYFYWYRQILGQKVEFLVSFYNNEISEKSEIFDDQFSVERPDGSNFTLKIRSTKLEDSAMYFCASSASRTGGETQYFGPGTRLTVL.

On this clone: The CDR3 extends 3 residues past the end of the read, so its final part is completed from the germline J gene. The chain carries TRBV7-2 and TRBJ2-2, with TRBD1 matching over 9 bases. The germline gives CDR1 SGHTA, CDR2 FQGNSA. The CDR3 extends over 15 amino acids. The CDR3 DNA, read in part, is TGTGCCAGCAGCTTAATGGGGACAGGGAATGAAAAG. As protein: CASSLMGTGNEK. The CDR3, in full, reads CASSLMGTGNEKLFF.

Regarding this clone: The read terminates 3 residues before the CDR3 end, so the remaining end is supplied by the germline J gene. The chain is built from TRBV6-2 or TRBV6-3 and TRBJ1-1; no firm D call. The CDR3 has 13 residues. V was trimmed by 4 bases and J by 1 base, leaving 7 bases between them. From germline, CDR1 is MNHEY and CDR2 SVGEGT. CDR3 loop: CASSLAENTEAFF. The sequenced CDR3 bases are TGTGCCAGCAGTTTGGCAGAGAACACTGAA.

About this clone itself: The observed sequence ends 3 residues before the CDR3 terminus, with the missing tail filled in from the germline J gene. The chain links TRBV7-6 to TRBJ2-1, with a tentative D call TRBD2 (5 bases). CDR1 SGHVS and CDR2 FNYEAQ come from the germline V gene. Trimming removed 5 bases at V and 0 bases at J, with 5 bases between. The length of the CDR3 is 13 residues. CDR3 sequence: CASSTSSYNEQFF. The sequenced CDR3 bases are TGTGCCAGCAGCACTAGCTCCTACAATGAG. The full variable domain, its missing parts supplied by reference TRBV7-6 and TRBJ2-1, is GAGVSQSPRYKVTKRGQDVALRCDPISGHVSLYWYRQALGQGPEFLTYFNYEAQQDKSGLPNDRFSAERPEGSISTLTIQRTEQRDSAMYRCASSTSSYNEQFFGPGTRLTVL.

Details on this clone: The read falls 3 residues short of the CDR3 end, and the missing part is taken from the germline J gene. V gene TRBV18 combines with J gene TRBJ1-1, with no clear D. Germline loops: CDR1 KGHSH, CDR2 LQKENI. This CDR3 region has 13 residues. Trimming shortened V by 3 bases and J by 1 base, and 6 bases separated the two germline ends. The covered CDR3 bases are TGTGCCAGCTCACCTCAAGCGAACACTGAA. Amino acid sequence: CASSPQANTE. The entire CDR3 is CASSPQANTEAFF.